Each of the 8 T cell receptor beta chains below was sequenced from the same sample in a study of long-term antiretroviral therapy in people with HIV. With survey level as its setting, the immunoSEQ assay was v3.0. Sequencing was performed with immunoSEQ multiplex PCR; in TCRdb, only in-frame clones are kept and a portion is missing. Of around 20,000 clones listed, 70% to 90% are singletons. The starting material was unsorted PBMCs, obtained 0.6 years after starting antiretroviral therapy. The receptors were sampled from a young woman with HIV.

This chain connects TRBV4-3 to TRBJ1-2; D is ambiguous. The CDR3 length is 17 residues. Trimming took off 1 base at V and 6 bases at J, with 21 bases between the two ends. Germline assignment: CDR1 LGHNA and CDR2 YSLEER. The CDR3 loop reads CASSQGSGEVPQHGYTF. The CDR3 bases are TGCGCCAGCAGCCAAGGGAGTGGGGAGGTTCCTCAACATGGCTACACCTTC.

This chain connects TRBV7-2 to TRBJ1-1; 7 bases are shared with TRBD1. V lost 3 bases to trimming and J lost 5 bases; unmatched junction nucleotides: 3. The CDR3 is made up of 13 amino acids. The V gene's germline CDR1 is SGHTA and CDR2 FQGNSA. The CDR3 coding sequence is TGTGCCAGCAGCTTGCAGGGGGGGACTGAAGCTTTCTTT. Its translation is CASSLQGGTEAFF.

CDR3 nucleotides: TGTGCCAGCAGAGGCCCGGGACTAGCGAGAGAGACCCAGTACTTC. This gives the protein CASRGPGLARETQYF. The chain uses TRBV27 and TRBJ2-5, with TRBD2 matching over 10 bases. The V segment lost 6 bases and the J segment 4 bases; nucleotides outside the gene matches: 8. This CDR3 has 15 amino acids. Germline CDR1 and CDR2: MNHEY and SMNVEV (reference sequence).

This chain links TRBV28 with TRBJ2-5; tentative D call: TRBD2 (6 bases). Germline loops: CDR1 MDHEN, CDR2 SYDVKM. The V and J ends lost 4 bases and 4 bases respectively, with 19 bases between them. The CDR3 has 16 amino acids. DNA for the CDR3: TGTGCCAGCAGTTCCCCCTCGCGGGACGTGGTAGAGACCCAGTACTTC. Translated, it gives CASSSPSRDVVETQYF.

V is TRBV9 and J is TRBJ2-1, with 10 positions matching TRBD2. CDR3 length: 15 residues. Germline-derived CDR1 and CDR2 are SGDLS and YYNGEE. With 4 bases clipped from V and 7 bases from J, the junction kept 8 bases outside the gene matches. The CDR3 protein is CASSRTSGSINEQFF. DNA of the CDR3: TGTGCCAGCAGCAGGACTAGCGGTTCTATAAATGAGCAGTTCTTC.

This chain connects TRBV7-9 to TRBJ1-2, with TRBD1 matching over 8 bases. The V gene end was trimmed by 5 bases and the J gene end by 8 bases; junction bases not matched to a gene: 10. The CDR3 contains 14 residues. CDR1 and CDR2 (germline): SEHNR, FQNEAQ (reference sequence). The DNA of the CDR3 is TGTGCCAGCAGCAGACGCGGACAGGGAGAAGGCTACACCTTC. This translates into CASSRRGQGEGYTF.

The J gene is TRBJ1-1, the V gene TRBV10-2; maybe TRBD1 (5 bases). There are 13 residues in the CDR3. V dropped 2 bases and J dropped 4 bases, with 8 bases sitting between them. Germline CDR1 WSHSY, CDR2 SAAADI. CDR3 in DNA: TGCGCCAGCAGTGAGGGGACGGCCACTGAAGCTTTCTTT. It is translated as CASSEGTATEAFF.

The chain joins TRBV7-9 to TRBJ2-1; D gene unclear. Germline V gene data show CDR1 as SEHNR and CDR2 as FQNEAQ (reference sequence). There are 12 residues in the CDR3. V was pared by 2 bases and J by 9 bases, with 8 bases between. The CDR3 reads CASSLSGPEQFF. CDR3 bases: TGTGCCAGCAGCTTATCTGGACCTGAGCAGTTCTTC.